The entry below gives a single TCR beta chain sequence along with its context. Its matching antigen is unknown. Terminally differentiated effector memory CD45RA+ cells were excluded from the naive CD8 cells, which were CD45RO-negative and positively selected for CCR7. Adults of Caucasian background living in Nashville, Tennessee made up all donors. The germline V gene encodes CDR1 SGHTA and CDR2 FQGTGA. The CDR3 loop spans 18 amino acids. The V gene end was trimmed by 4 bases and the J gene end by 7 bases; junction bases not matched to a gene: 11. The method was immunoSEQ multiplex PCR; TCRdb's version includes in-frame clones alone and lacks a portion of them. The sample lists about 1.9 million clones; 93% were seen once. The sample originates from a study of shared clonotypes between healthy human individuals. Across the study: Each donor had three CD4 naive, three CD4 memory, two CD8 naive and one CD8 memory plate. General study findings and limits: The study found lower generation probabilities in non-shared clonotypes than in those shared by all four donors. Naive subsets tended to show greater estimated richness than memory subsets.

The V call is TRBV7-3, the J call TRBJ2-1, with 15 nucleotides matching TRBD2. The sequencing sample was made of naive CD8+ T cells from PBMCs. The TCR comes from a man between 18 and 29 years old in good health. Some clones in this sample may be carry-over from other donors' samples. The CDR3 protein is CASSSTGTSGRLGNEQFF. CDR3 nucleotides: TGTGCCAGCAGCTCAACCGGGACTAGCGGGAGGCTAGGTAATGAGCAGTTCTTC.